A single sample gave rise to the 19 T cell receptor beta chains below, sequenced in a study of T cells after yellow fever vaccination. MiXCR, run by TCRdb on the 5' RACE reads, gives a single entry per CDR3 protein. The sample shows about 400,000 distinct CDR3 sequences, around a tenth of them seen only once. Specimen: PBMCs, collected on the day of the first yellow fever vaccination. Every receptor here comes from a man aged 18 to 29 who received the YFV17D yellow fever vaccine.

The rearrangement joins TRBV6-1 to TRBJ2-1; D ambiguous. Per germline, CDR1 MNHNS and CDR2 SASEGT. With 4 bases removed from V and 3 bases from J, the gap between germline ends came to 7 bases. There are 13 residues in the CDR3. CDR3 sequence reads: CASSVEVYNEQFF. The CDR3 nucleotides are TGTGCCAGCAGTGTTGAGGTCTACAATGAGCAGTTCTTC.

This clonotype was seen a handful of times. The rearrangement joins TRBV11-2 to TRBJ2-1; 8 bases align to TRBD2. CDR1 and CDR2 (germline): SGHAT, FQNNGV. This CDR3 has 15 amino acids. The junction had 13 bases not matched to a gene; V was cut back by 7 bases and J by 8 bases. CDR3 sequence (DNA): TGTGCCAGCACCCAGAGGTATGCGGGGGGCGATGAGCAGTTCTTC. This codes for CASTQRYAGGDEQFF. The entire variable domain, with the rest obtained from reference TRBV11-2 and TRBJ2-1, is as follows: EAGVAQSPRYKIIEKRQSVAFWCNPISGHATLYWYQQILGQGPKLLIQFQNNGVVDDSQLPKDRFSAERLKGVDSTLKIQPAKLEDSAVYLCASTQRYAGGDEQFFGPGTRLTVL.

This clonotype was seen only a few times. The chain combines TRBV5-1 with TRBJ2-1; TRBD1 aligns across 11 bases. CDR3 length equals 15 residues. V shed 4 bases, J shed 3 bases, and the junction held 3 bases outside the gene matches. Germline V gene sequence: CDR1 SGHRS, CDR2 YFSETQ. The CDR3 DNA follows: TGCGCCAGCAGCACCGGGACAGGGGGCTACAATGAGCAGTTCTTC. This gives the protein CASSTGTGGYNEQFF. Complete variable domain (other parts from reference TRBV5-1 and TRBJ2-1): KAGVTQTPRYLIKTRGQQVTLSCSPISGHRSVSWYQQTPGQGLQFLFEYFSETQRNKGNFPGRFSGRQFSNSRSEMNVSTLELGDSALYLCASSTGTGGYNEQFFGPGTRLTVL.

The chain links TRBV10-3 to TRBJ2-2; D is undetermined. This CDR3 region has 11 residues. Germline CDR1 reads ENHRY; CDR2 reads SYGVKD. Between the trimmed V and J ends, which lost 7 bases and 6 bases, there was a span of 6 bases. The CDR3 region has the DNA TGTGCCATCACCTCGTCCGGGGAGCTGTTTTTT. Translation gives CAITSSGELFF.

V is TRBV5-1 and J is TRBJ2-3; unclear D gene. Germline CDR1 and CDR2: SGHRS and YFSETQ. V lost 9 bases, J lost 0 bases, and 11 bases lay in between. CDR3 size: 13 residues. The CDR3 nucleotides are TGCGCCACTCGGACGACTAGCACAGATACGCAGTATTTT. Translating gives CATRTTSTDTQYF.

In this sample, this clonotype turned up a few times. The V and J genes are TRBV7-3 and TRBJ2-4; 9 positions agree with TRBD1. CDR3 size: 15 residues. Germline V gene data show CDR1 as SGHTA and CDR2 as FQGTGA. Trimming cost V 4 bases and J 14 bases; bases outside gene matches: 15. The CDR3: CASSSQGTGRSTKYF. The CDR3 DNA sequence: TGTGCCAGCAGCTCCCAAGGGACAGGGCGATCTACGAAGTACTTC.

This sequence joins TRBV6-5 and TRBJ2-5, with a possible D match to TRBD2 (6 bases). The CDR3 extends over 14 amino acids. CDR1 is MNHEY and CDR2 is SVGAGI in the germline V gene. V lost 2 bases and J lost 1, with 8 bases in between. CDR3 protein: CASSYGGTQETQYF. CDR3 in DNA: TGTGCCAGCAGTTACGGGGGGACCCAAGAGACCCAGTACTTC.

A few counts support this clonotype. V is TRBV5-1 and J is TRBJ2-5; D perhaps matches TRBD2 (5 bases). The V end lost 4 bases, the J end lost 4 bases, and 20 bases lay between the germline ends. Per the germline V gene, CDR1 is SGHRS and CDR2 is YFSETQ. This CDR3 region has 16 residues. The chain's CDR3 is CASSPASTGWGETQYF. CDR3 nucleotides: TGCGCCAGCAGCCCGGCTAGCACCGGCTGGGGAGAGACCCAGTACTTC.

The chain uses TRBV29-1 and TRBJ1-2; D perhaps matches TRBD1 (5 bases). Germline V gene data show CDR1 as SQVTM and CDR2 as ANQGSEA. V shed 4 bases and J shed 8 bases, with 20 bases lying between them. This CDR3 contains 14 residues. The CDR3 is CSVVGDSGGRGYTF. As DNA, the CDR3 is TGCAGCGTTGTGGGGGACTCCGGCGGACGCGGCTACACCTTC.

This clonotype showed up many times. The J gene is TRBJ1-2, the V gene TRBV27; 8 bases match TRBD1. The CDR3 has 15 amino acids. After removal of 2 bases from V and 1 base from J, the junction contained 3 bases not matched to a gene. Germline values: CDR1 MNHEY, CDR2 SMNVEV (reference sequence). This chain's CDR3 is CASSLVGQDNYGYTF. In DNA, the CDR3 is TGTGCCAGCAGTTTAGTGGGACAGGATAACTATGGCTACACCTTC.

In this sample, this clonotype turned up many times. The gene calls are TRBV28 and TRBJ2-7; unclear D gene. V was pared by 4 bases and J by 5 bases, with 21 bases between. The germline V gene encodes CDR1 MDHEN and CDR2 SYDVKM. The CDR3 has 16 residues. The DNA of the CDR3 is TGTGCCAGCAGTTCCTTCGACACTTCACATGGGGACGAGCAGTACGTC. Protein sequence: CASSSFDTSHGDEQYV.

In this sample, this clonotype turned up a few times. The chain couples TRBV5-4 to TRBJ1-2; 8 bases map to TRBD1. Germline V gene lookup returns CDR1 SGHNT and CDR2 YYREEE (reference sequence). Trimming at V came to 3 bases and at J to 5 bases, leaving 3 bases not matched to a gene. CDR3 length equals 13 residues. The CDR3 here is CASSWDRQYGYTF. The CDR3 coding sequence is TGTGCCAGCAGCTGGGACAGGCAGTATGGCTACACCTTC.

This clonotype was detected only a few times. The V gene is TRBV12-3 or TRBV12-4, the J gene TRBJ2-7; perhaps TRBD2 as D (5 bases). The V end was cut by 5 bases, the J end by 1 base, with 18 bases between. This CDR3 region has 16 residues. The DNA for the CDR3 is TGTGCCAGCAGTCCCCGGGTGTTCCGGAGGTCCTACGAGCAGTACTTC. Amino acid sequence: CASSPRVFRRSYEQYF.

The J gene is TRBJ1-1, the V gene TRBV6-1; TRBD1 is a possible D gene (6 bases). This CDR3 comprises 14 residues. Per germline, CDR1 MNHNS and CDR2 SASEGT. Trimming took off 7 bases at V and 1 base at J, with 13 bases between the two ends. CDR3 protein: CASTQEGGNTEAFF. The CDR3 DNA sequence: TGTGCCAGCACGCAGGAGGGGGGGAACACTGAAGCTTTCTTT.

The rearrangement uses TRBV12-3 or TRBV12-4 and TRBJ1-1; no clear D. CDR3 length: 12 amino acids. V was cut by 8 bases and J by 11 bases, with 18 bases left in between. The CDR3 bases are TGTGCCAGCTCCCTCAATTTTAGGTGGGCTTTCTTT. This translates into CASSLNFRWAFF.

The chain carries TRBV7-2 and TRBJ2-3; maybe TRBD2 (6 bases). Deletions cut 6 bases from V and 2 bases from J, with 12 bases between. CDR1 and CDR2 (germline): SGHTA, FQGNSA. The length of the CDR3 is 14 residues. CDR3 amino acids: CASREVAATDTQYF. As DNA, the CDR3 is TGTGCCAGCAGGGAAGTAGCGGCCACAGATACGCAGTATTTT.

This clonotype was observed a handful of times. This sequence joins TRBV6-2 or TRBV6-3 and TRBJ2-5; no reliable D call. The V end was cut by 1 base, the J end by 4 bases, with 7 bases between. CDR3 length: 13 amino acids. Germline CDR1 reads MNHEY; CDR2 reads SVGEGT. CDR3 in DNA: TGTGCCAGCAGTTACTGGAGCTTAGAGACCCAGTACTTC. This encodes CASSYWSLETQYF.

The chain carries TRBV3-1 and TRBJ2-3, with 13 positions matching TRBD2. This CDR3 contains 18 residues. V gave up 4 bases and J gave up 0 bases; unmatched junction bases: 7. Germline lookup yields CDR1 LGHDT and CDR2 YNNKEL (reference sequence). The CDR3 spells CASSLGLAGISSTDTQYF. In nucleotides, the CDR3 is TGTGCCAGCAGCCTGGGACTAGCGGGGATCTCTAGCACAGATACGCAGTATTTT.

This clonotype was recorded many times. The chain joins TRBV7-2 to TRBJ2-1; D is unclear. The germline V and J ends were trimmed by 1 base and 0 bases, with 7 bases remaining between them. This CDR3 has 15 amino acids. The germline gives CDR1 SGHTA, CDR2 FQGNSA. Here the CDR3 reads CASSLGISSYNEQFF. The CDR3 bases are TGTGCCAGCAGCTTAGGGATTAGCTCCTACAATGAGCAGTTCTTC.